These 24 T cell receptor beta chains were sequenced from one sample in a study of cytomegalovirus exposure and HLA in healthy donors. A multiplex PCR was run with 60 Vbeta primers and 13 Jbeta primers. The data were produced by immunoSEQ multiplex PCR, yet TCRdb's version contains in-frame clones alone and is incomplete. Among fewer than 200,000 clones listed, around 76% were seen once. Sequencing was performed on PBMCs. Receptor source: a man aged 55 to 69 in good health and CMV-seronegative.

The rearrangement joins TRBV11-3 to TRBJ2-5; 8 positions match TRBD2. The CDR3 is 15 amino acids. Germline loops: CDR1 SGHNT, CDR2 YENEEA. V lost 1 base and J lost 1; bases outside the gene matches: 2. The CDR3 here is CASSLAGGAQETQYF. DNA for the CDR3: TGTGCCAGCAGCTTAGCGGGGGGGGCCCAAGAGACCCAGTACTTC.

CDR3 amino acids: CASSSFHVGAQVEAFF. The CDR3 DNA follows: TGTGCCAGCAGCTCCTTCCACGTGGGGGCGCAGGTTGAAGCTTTCTTT. The chain recombines TRBV7-2 with TRBJ1-1; weak D call: TRBD1 (6 bases). Germline V lookup: CDR1 SGHTA, CDR2 FQGNSA. There are 16 residues in the CDR3. Trimming cost V 4 bases and J 7 bases, with 22 bases left between them.

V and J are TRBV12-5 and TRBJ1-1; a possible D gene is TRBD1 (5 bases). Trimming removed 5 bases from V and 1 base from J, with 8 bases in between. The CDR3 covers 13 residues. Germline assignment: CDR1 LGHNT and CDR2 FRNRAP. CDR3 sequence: CASGVTGNTEAFF. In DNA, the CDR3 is TGTGCTAGTGGTGTCACAGGGAACACTGAAGCTTTCTTT.

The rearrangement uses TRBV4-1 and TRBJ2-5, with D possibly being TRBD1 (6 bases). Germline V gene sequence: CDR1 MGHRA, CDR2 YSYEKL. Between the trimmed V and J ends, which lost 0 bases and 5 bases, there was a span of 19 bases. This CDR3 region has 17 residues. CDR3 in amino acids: CASSQDRDTTRRETQYF. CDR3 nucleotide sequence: TGCGCCAGCAGCCAAGATCGGGACACCACTAGGCGGGAGACCCAGTACTTC.

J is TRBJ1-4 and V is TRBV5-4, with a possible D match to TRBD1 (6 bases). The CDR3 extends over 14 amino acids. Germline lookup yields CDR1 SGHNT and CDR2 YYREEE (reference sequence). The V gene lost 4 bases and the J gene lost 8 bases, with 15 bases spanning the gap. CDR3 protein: CASSLMDRPEKLFF. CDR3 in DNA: TGTGCCAGCAGCCTGATGGACAGACCAGAAAAACTGTTTTTT.

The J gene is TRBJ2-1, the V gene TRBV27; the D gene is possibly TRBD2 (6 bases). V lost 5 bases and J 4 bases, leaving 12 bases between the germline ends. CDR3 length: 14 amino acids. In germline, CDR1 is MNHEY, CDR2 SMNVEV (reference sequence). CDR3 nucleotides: TGTGCCAGCAGTCCGACGGGACTTTACAATGAGCAGTTCTTC. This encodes CASSPTGLYNEQFF.

The CDR3 sequence: CASSGGVWEPQHF. CDR3 nucleotides: TGTGCCAGCAGTGGGGGCGTGTGGGAGCCCCAGCATTTT. The chain couples TRBV27 to TRBJ1-5, with D tentatively TRBD1 (6 bases). V dropped 5 bases and J dropped 8 bases, with 13 bases sitting between them. CDR1 MNHEY and CDR2 SMNVEV come from the germline V gene (reference sequence). The CDR3 length is 13 residues.

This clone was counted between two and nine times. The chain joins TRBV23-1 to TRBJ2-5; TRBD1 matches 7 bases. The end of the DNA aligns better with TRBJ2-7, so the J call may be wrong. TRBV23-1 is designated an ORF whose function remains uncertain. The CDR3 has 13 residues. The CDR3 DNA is TGCGCCAGCATTGACAGGGTTGGGGGCGAGCAGTACTTC. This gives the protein CASIDRVGGEQYF.

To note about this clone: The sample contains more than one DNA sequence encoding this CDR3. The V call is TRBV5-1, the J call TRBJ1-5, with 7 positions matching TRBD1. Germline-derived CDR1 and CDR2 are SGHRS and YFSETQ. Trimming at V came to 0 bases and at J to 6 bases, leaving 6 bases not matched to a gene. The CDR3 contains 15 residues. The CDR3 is CASSLGQGLGQPQHF. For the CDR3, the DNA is TGCGCCAGCAGCTTGGGACAGGGATTGGGTCAGCCCCAGCATTTT.

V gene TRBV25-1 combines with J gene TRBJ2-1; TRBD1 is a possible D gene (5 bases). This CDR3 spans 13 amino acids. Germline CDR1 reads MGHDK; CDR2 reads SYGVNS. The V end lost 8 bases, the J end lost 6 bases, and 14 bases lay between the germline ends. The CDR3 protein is CASSRSQGNEQFF. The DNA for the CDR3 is TGTGCCAGCTCCCGATCCCAGGGCAATGAGCAGTTCTTC.

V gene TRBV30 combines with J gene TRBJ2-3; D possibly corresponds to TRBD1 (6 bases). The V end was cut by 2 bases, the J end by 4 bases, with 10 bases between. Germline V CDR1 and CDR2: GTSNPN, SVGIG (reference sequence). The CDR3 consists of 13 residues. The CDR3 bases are TGTGCCTGGAGTCAGAAGGGGGCAGATACGCAGTATTTT. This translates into CAWSQKGADTQYF.

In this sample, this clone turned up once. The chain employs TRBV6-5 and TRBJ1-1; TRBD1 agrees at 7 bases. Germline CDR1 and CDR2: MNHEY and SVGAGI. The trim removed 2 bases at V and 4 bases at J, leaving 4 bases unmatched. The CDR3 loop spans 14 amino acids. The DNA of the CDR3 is TGTGCCAGCAGTTACGTGACAGGGAGCACTGAAGCTTTCTTT. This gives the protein CASSYVTGSTEAFF.

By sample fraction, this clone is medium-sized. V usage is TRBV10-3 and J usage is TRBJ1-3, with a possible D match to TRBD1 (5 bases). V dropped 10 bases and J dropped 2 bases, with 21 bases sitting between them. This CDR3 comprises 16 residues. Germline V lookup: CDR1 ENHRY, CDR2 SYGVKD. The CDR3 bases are TGTGCCACTCAAGCTGCAGGGCCTCTGGCTGGAAACACCATATATTTT. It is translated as CATQAAGPLAGNTIYF.

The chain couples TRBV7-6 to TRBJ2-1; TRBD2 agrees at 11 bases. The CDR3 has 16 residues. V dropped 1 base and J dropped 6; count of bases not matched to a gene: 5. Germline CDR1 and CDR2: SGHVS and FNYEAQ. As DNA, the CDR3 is TGTGCCAGCAGCTTAGGGATAGCGGGGGGGCTCAATGAGCAGTTCTTC. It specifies CASSLGIAGGLNEQFF.

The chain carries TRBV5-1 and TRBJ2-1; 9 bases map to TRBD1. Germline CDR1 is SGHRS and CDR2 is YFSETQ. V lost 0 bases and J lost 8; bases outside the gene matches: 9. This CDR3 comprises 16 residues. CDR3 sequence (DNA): TGCGCCAGCAGCTTGGCTCAGGGACAGGGTAGACATGAGCAGTTCTTC. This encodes CASSLAQGQGRHEQFF.

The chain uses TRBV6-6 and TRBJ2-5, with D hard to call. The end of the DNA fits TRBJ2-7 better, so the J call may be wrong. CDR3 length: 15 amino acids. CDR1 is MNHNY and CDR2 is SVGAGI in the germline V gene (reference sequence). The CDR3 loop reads CASSYAIPGRYEQYF. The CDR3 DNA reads TGTGCCAGCAGTTACGCCATTCCAGGCCGCTACGAGCAGTACTTC.

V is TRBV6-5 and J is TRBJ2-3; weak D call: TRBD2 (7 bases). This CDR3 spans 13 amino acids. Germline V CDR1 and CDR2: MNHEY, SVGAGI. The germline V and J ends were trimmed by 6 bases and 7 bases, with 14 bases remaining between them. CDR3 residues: CASSLGGANTQYF. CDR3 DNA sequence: TGTGCCAGCAGCCTTGGGGGGGCGAATACGCAGTATTTT.

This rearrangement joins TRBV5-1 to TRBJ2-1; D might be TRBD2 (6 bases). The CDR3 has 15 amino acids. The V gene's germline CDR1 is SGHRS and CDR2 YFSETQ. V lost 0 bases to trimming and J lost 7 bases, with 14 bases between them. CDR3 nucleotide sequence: TGCGCCAGCAGCTTGGGGACTACTCGTTGGAATGAGCAGTTCTTC. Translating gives CASSLGTTRWNEQFF.

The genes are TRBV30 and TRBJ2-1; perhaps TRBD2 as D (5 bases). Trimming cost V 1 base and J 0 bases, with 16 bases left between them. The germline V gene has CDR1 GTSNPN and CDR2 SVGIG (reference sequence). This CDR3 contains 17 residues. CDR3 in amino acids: CAWSGFSGVSSYNEQFF. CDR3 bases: TGTGCCTGGAGTGGTTTTTCCGGGGTAAGCTCCTACAATGAGCAGTTCTTC.

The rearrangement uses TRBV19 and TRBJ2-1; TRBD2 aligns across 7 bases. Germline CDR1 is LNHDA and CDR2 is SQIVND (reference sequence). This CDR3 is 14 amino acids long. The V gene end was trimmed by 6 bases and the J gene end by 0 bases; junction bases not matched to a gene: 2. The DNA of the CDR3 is TGTGCCAGTAGAGGGGACTACTCCTACAATGAGCAGTTCTTC. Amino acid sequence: CASRGDYSYNEQFF. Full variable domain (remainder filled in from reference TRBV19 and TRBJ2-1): DGGITQSPKYLFRKEGQNVTLSCEQNLNHDAMYWYRQDPGQGLRLIYYSQIVNDFQKGDIAEGYSVSREKKESFPLTVTSAQKNPTAFYLCASRGDYSYNEQFFGPGTRLTVL.

CDR3 coding DNA: TGCAGCGTCGTAGGGCTAGCGGGGGGCCTTGATGGGACCCAGTACTTC. Protein sequence: CSVVGLAGGLDGTQYF. The V call is TRBV29-1, the J call TRBJ2-5; 11 bases match TRBD2. V was pared by 6 bases and J by 7 bases, with 16 bases of the junction left unmatched. Per the germline V gene, CDR1 is SQVTM and CDR2 is ANQGSEA. The CDR3 runs 16 residues. The complete variable domain, with remaining parts taken from reference TRBV29-1 and TRBJ2-5, reads SAVISQKPSRDICQRGTSLTIQCQVDSQVTMMFWYRQQPGQSLTLIATANQGSEATYESGFVIDKFPISRPNLTFSTLTVSNMSPEDSSIYLCSVVGLAGGLDGTQYFGPGTRLLVL.

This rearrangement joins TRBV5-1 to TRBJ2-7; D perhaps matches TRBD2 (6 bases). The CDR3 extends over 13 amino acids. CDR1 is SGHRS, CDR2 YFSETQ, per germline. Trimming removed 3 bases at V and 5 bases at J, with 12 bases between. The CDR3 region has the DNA TGCGCCAGCAGCTCGCCGGGGGTGGACGAGCAGTACTTC. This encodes CASSSPGVDEQYF.

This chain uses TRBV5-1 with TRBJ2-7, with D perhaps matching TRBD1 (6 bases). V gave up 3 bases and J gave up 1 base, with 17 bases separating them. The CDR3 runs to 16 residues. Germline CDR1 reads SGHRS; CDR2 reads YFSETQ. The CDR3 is CASSSIQGQGSYEQYF. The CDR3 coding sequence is TGCGCCAGCAGCTCCATACAGGGTCAAGGATCCTACGAGCAGTACTTC.

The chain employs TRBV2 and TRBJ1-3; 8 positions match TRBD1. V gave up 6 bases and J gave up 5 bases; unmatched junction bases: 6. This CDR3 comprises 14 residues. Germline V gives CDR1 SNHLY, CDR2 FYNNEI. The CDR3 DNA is TGTGCCAGCAGCAACGACAGGGGAAGAAACACCATATATTTT. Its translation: CASSNDRGRNTIYF.